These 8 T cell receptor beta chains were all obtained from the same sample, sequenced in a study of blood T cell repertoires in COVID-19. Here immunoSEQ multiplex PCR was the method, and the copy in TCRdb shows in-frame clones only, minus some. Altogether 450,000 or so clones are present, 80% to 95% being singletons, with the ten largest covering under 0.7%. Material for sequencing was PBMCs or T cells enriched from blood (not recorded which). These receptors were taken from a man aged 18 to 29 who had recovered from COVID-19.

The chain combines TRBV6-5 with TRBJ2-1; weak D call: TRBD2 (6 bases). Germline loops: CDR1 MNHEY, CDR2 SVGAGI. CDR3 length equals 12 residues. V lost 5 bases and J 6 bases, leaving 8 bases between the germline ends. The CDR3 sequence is CASSRLGNEQFF. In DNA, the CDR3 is TGTGCCAGCAGTAGACTAGGCAATGAGCAGTTCTTC.

The CDR3 region has the DNA TGTGCCAGCAGTTCCCCTTCGACAGGGACCTACTATGGCTACACCTTC. Protein: CASSSPSTGTYYGYTF. The rearrangement links TRBV28 to TRBJ1-2; 7 nucleotides agree with TRBD1. Germline-derived CDR1 and CDR2 are MDHEN and SYDVKM. V was pared by 4 bases and J by 3 bases, with 11 bases of the junction left unmatched. The CDR3 totals 16 residues.

CDR3 in DNA: TGTGCCAGCAGTCCAACGGGGGGCTCCTACGAGCAGTACTTC. Protein sequence: CASSPTGGSYEQYF. The V call is TRBV3-1 (or the pseudogene TRBV3-2), the J call TRBJ2-7; 7 bases fit TRBD2. Germline assignment: CDR1 LGHDT and CDR2 YNNKEL (reference sequence). The CDR3 is made up of 14 amino acids. Trimming cost V 6 bases and J 0 bases; bases outside gene matches: 5.

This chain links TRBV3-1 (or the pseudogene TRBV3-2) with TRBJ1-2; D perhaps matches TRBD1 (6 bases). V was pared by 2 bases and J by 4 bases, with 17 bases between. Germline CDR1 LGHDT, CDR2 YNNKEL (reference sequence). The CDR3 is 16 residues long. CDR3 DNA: TGTGCCAGCAGCCAATTTACGGGGGGCGCCGGCTATGGCTACACCTTC. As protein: CASSQFTGGAGYGYTF.

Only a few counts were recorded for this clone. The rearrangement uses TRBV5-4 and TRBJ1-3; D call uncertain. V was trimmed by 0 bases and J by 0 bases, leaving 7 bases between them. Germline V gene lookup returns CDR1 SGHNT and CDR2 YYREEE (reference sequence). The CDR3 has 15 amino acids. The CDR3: CASSLDRYSGNTIYF. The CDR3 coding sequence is TGTGCCAGCAGCTTGGACAGATACTCTGGAAACACCATATATTTT.

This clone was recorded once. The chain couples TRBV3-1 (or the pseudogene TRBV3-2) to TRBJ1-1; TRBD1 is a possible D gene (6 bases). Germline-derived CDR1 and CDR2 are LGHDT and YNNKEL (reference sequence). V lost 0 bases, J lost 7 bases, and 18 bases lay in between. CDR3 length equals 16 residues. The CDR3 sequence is CASSQDPGGSAGEAFF. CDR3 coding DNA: TGTGCCAGCAGCCAAGATCCGGGGGGCTCGGCGGGTGAAGCTTTCTTT.

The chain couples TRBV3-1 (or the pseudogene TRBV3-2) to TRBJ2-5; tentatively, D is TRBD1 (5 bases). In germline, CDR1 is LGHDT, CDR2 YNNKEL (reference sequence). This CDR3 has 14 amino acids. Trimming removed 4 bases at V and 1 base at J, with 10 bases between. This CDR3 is CASSPTAFQETQYF. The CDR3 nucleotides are TGTGCCAGCAGCCCGACAGCCTTCCAAGAGACCCAGTACTTC.

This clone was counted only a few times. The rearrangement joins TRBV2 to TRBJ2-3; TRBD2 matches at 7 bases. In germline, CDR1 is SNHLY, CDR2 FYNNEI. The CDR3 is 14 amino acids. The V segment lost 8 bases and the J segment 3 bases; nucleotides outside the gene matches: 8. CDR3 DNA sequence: TGTGCCAGCGCTAGTTGGGGGGGAACAGATACGCAGTATTTT. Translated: CASASWGGTDTQYF.